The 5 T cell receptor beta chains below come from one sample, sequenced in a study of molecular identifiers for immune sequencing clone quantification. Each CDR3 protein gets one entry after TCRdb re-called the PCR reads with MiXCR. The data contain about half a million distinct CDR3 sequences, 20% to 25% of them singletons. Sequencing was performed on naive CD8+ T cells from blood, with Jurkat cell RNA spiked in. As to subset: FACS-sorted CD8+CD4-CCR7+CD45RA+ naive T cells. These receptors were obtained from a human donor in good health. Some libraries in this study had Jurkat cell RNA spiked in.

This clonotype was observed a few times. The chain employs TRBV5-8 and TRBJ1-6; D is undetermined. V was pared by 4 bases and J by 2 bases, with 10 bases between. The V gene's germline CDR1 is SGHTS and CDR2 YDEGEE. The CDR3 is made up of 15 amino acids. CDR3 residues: CASSPASAYNSPLHF. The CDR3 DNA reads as TGTGCCAGCAGCCCTGCCAGCGCCTATAATTCACCCCTCCACTTT.

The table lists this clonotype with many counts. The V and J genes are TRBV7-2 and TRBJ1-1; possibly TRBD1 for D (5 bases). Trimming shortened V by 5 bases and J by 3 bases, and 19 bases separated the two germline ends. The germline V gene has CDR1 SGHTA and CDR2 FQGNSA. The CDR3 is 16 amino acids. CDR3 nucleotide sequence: TGTGCCAGCAGCCATCACCTAGGGGATTTTGACACTGAAGCTTTCTTT. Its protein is CASSHHLGDFDTEAFF.

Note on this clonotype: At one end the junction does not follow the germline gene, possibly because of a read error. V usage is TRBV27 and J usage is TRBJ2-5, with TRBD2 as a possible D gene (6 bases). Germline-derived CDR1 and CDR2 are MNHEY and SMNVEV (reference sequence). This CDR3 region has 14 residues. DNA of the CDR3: TGTGCCAGCAGTTTGGTTCAGTCGGGAGAGGCCCAGTACTTC. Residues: CASSLVQSGEAQYF.

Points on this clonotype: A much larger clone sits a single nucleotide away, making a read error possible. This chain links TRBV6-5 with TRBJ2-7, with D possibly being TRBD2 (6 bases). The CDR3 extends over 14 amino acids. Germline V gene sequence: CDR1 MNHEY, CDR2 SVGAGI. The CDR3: CASGYEEGGREQYF. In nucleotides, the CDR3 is TGTGCCAGCGGTTACGAGGAGGGCGGCCGCGAGCAGTACTTC.

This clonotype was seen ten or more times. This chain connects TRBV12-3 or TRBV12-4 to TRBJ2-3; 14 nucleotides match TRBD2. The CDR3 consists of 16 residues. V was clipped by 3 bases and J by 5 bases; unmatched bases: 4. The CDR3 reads CASSLTSGRALDTQYF. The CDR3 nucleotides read TGTGCCAGCAGTTTGACTAGCGGGAGGGCCTTAGATACGCAGTATTTT.